Each of the 29 T cell receptor beta chains below was sequenced from the same sample in a study of beta chain features in type 1 diabetes. Expressed TCRB transcripts got sequenced, as all isolated RNA was reverse transcribed. Produced via immunoSEQ multiplex PCR; TCRdb's table is partial and in-frame only. The sample carries 350,000 to 450,000 clones, around 14% recorded once. Material: naive CD4+ T cells from blood. The receptors were gathered from a man aged 25-45 years in good health.

This clone has a handful of counts. The chain is built from TRBV9 and TRBJ2-6; 10 bases are shared with TRBD1. Germline values: CDR1 SGDLS, CDR2 YYNGEE. The CDR3 is 15 amino acids. Trimming removed 9 bases from V and 2 bases from J; junction bases left unmatched: 5. The CDR3, as DNA: TGTGCCACCGGGACAGGGGTTCCTGGGGCCAACGTCCTGACTTTC. Translated, it gives CATGTGVPGANVLTF.

The chain is built from TRBV7-2 and TRBJ2-1; D might be TRBD1 (5 bases). The germline V gene has CDR1 SGHTA and CDR2 FQGNSA. The CDR3 is 16 residues long. V lost 4 bases, J lost 3 bases, and 16 bases lay in between. The CDR3 loop is CASSSYGQGLYNEQFF. The CDR3 nucleotides are TGTGCCAGCAGCTCTTACGGGCAGGGCCTCTACAATGAGCAGTTCTTC.

This clone was seen just once. This chain joins TRBV28 and TRBJ2-5; D not resolved. CDR1 and CDR2 from the germline V gene are MDHEN and SYDVKM. This CDR3 region has 12 residues. Trimming took 5 bases from V and 5 from J, leaving 9 bases between them. CDR3 DNA sequence: TGTGCCAGCAGTACCGTCGTGGAGACCCAGTACTTC. It encodes CASSTVVETQYF.

This clone has only a few counts. V is TRBV13 and J is TRBJ1-4; the match to TRBD1 covers 11 bases. CDR3 length: 14 amino acids. The V segment lost 5 bases and the J segment 6 bases; nucleotides outside the gene matches: 2. Per germline, CDR1 PRHDT and CDR2 FYEKMQ (reference sequence). In nucleotides, the CDR3 is TGTGCCAGCAGCCGGACAGGGGGCGATGAAAAACTGTTTTTT. Amino acid sequence: CASSRTGGDEKLFF.

This clone was observed a few times. This chain uses TRBV21-1 with TRBJ1-2. TRBV21-1 is a listed pseudogene. The CDR3 consists of 13 residues. The DNA for the CDR3 is TGTGCCAGCAGCAAAGGAGGAGGCTATGGCTACACCTTC. Translated, it gives CASSKGGGYGYTF.

The chain uses TRBV11-1 and TRBJ2-1; 9 bases match TRBD2. The CDR3 has 13 amino acids. Germline V gene lookup returns CDR1 SGHAT and CDR2 FQDESV (reference sequence). Trimming took 3 bases from V and 6 from J; bases not matched to a gene: 0. The CDR3 DNA sequence: TGTGCCAGCAGCTTGCGGGGGGGCAATGAGCAGTTCTTC. It translates to CASSLRGGNEQFF.

This chain connects TRBV7-6 to TRBJ2-7; D call uncertain. Germline assignment: CDR1 SGHVS and CDR2 FNYEAQ. V gave up 2 bases and J gave up 6 bases, with 11 bases separating them. There are 13 residues in the CDR3. The CDR3 protein is CASSLTDIGEQYF. The CDR3 DNA follows: TGTGCCAGCAGCTTAACCGATATAGGCGAGCAGTACTTC.

The chain uses TRBV7-2 and TRBJ2-1; 8 bases agree with TRBD2. The CDR3 is made up of 12 amino acids. V shed 3 bases and J 15 bases; nucleotides not matched to a gene: 7. The germline CDR1 and CDR2 sequences are SGHTA and FQGNSA. The CDR3 DNA follows: TGTGCCAGCAGCTTTGTGCGGGAGGCGCCGTTCTTC. Translation gives CASSFVREAPFF.

The chain combines TRBV27 with TRBJ2-5; TRBD1 aligns across 8 bases. Germline V lookup: CDR1 MNHEY, CDR2 SMNVEV (reference sequence). The CDR3 contains 13 residues. With V trimmed by 5 bases and J by 2 bases, 1 base remained unmatched. For the CDR3, the DNA is TGTGCCAGCAGTCGGACAGGGCAAGAGACCCAGTACTTC. Translated, it gives CASSRTGQETQYF.

The table lists this clone with a few counts. This chain joins TRBV6-6 and TRBJ2-1, with D perhaps TRBD1 (5 bases). The ends were cut back, 2 bases at V and 5 bases at J, with 7 bases in the middle. The germline V gene has CDR1 MNHNY and CDR2 SVGAGI (reference sequence). The CDR3 runs to 13 residues. CDR3 nucleotides: TGTGCCAGCAGTTACAGGGGAAACAATGAGCAGTTCTTC. Translating it yields CASSYRGNNEQFF.

The chain employs TRBV7-8 and TRBJ2-2; maybe TRBD2 (5 bases). The V gene's germline CDR1 is SGHVS and CDR2 FQNEAQ. The CDR3 totals 15 residues. The V and J ends lost 1 base and 3 bases respectively, with 9 bases between them. The CDR3, as DNA: TGTGCCAGCAGCTTAGTTTTCGGGGACACCGGGGAGCTGTTTTTT. Its translation is CASSLVFGDTGELFF.

V gene TRBV6-5 combines with J gene TRBJ1-6, with D unresolved. In germline, CDR1 is MNHEY, CDR2 SVGAGI. This CDR3 region has 14 residues. Trimming stripped 2 bases from V and 7 bases from J, with 9 bases between. In DNA, the CDR3 is TGTGCCAGCAGTTACGGCCTCTTGAATTCACCCCTCCACTTT. Protein product: CASSYGLLNSPLHF.

J is TRBJ1-5 and V is TRBV30; 7 nucleotides line up with TRBD1. J gave up 6 bases and V 2 bases, and 10 bases lay outside the gene matches. Per germline, CDR1 GTSNPN and CDR2 SVGIG (reference sequence). The CDR3 is 15 amino acids. For the CDR3, the DNA is TGTGCCTGGAGTAAAGGGGGCCTGGGTAGTCAGCCCCAGCATTTT. This gives the protein CAWSKGGLGSQPQHF.

The chain has TRBV2 and TRBJ2-7; 12 bases align to TRBD2. The CDR3 extends over 13 amino acids. Germline trimming cut 5 bases from V and 7 bases from J; bases unmatched to any gene: 3. Germline CDR1 and CDR2: SNHLY and FYNNEI. CDR3 residues: CASSRLAGEEQYV. CDR3 DNA: TGTGCCAGCAGTAGACTAGCGGGAGAGGAGCAGTACGTC.

Turning to this clone: The same CDR3 can be traced to other DNA sequences in this sample. This chain joins TRBV9 and TRBJ1-5; no firm D call. The CDR3 runs to 12 residues. CDR1 and CDR2 (germline): SGDLS, YYNGEE. V shed 3 bases and J shed 5 bases, with 6 bases lying between them. CDR3 loop: CASSAGDQPQHF. The CDR3, as DNA: TGTGCCAGCAGCGCCGGGGATCAGCCCCAGCATTTT.

This clone was observed a few times. The chain is built from TRBV10-3 and TRBJ2-5; D perhaps matches TRBD1 (6 bases). Trimming left V 0 bases short and J 5 bases short, with 25 bases between. Germline V gene sequence: CDR1 ENHRY, CDR2 SYGVKD. The CDR3 sequence is 19 residues long. In nucleotides, the CDR3 is TGTGCCATCAGTGAGTCGATGAAGGGAACAGGGTTCATGCAGGAGACCCAGTACTTC. Its translation is CAISESMKGTGFMQETQYF.

The chain carries TRBV7-9 and TRBJ1-1, with D perhaps matching TRBD1 (5 bases). The V end lost 7 bases, the J end lost 4 bases, and 7 bases lay between the germline ends. Germline lookup yields CDR1 SEHNR and CDR2 FQNEAQ (reference sequence). The CDR3 is 11 residues long. The CDR3 reads CASIRGTEAFF. In DNA form, the CDR3 reads TGTGCCAGCATAAGGGGCACTGAAGCTTTCTTT.

This clone was seen only a few times. V usage is TRBV7-9 and J usage is TRBJ2-2; the match to TRBD2 covers 11 bases. Trimming removed 3 bases from V and 5 bases from J; junction bases left unmatched: 2. The CDR3 extends over 15 amino acids. The V gene's germline CDR1 is SEHNR and CDR2 FQNEAQ (reference sequence). The CDR3 region is CASSLGLAVTGELFF. Written as DNA, the CDR3 is TGTGCCAGCAGCTTGGGACTAGCGGTGACCGGGGAGCTGTTTTTT.

CDR3 protein: CASRDLAGGPYEQYF. Here the CDR3 DNA reads TGTGCCAGCAGGGATTTAGCGGGGGGGCCCTACGAGCAGTACTTC. This chain links TRBV6-5 with TRBJ2-7; 11 bases agree with TRBD2. Germline lookup yields CDR1 MNHEY and CDR2 SVGAGI. The CDR3 sequence is 15 residues long. The V and J ends lost 6 bases and 2 bases, in that order; junction bases with no gene match: 6.

The chain recombines TRBV25-1 with TRBJ2-3, with D perhaps TRBD1 (5 bases). Germline V gives CDR1 MGHDK, CDR2 SYGVNS. Trimming pared 6 bases from V and 2 bases from J, leaving 9 bases between. The CDR3 spans 13 residues. The CDR3 here is CASRGLLTDTQYF. The CDR3 bases are TGTGCCAGCAGGGGGCTCCTCACAGATACGCAGTATTTT.

In the case of this clone: This sample includes further DNA sequences coding for the same CDR3. The chain combines TRBV19 with TRBJ2-1; D is unclear. V was shortened by 1 base and J by 6 bases, with 1 base between the two germline ends. The CDR3 runs to 11 residues. From germline, CDR1 is LNHDA and CDR2 SQIVND (reference sequence). For the CDR3, the DNA is TGTGCCAGTAGTATAGGCAATGAGCAGTTCTTC. Its translation is CASSIGNEQFF.

This clone occurred a few times. The sample contains more than one DNA sequence encoding this CDR3. The chain combines TRBV7-7 with TRBJ1-1, with no clear D. Germline lookup yields CDR1 SSHAT and CDR2 FNYEAQ (reference sequence). V shed 0 bases and J shed 1 base, with 3 bases lying between them. This CDR3 is built from 13 residues. CDR3 sequence (DNA): TGTGCCAGCAGCTTAGCTGAGAACACTGAAGCTTTCTTT. This gives the protein CASSLAENTEAFF.

Only one count was recorded for this clone. The chain uses TRBV20-1 and TRBJ2-7; D possibly corresponds to TRBD2 (5 bases). V was trimmed by 3 bases and J by 7 bases, leaving 10 bases between them. Germline V gene sequence: CDR1 DFQATT, CDR2 SNEGSKA (reference sequence). The CDR3 covers 11 residues. For the CDR3, the DNA is TGCAGTGCTAGTACGGGGAGAGAGCAGTACTTC. Protein sequence: CSASTGREQYF.

This clone came up a few times. The chain's CDR3 is CASTGGRTHHRDYEQYV. The DNA of the CDR3 is TGTGCCAGCACGGGCGGGAGGACCCACCACCGAGACTACGAGCAGTACGTC. The chain recombines TRBV2 with TRBJ2-7; TRBD2 agrees at 8 bases. In germline, CDR1 is SNHLY, CDR2 FYNNEI. This CDR3 has 17 amino acids. Losses at the gene ends were 7 bases for V and 3 bases for J; bases not matched to a gene: 17.

Many counts were recorded for this clone. This rearrangement joins TRBV7-2 to TRBJ1-4; 7 bases agree with TRBD1. The germline V gene encodes CDR1 SGHTA and CDR2 FQGNSA. Losses at the gene ends were 5 bases for V and 7 bases for J; bases not matched to a gene: 7. This CDR3 comprises 14 residues. CDR3 nucleotide sequence: TGTGCCAGCAGCACCGACAGGGACGTTGAAAAACTGTTTTTT. Protein product: CASSTDRDVEKLFF. The full variable domain, with the rest looked up from reference TRBV7-2 and TRBJ1-4, is GAGVSQSPSNKVTEKGKDVELRCDPISGHTALYWYRQSLGQGLEFLIYFQGNSAPDKSGLPSDRFSAERTGGSVSTLTIQRTQQEDSAVYLCASSTDRDVEKLFFGSGTQLSVL.

V is TRBV30 and J is TRBJ1-3; 8 positions agree with TRBD1. V was pared by 0 bases and J by 4 bases, with 8 bases of the junction left unmatched. This CDR3 region has 16 residues. CDR1 is GTSNPN and CDR2 is SVGIG in the germline V gene (reference sequence). The CDR3 here is CAWSVAGTGLGNTIYF. The CDR3 bases are TGTGCCTGGAGTGTTGCCGGGACAGGTCTAGGAAACACCATATATTTT. Drawing the rest from reference TRBV30 and TRBJ1-3, the complete variable domain is SQTIHQWPATLVQPVGSPLSLECTVEGTSNPNLYWYRQAAGRGLQLLFYSVGIGQISSEVPQNLSASRPQDRQFILSSKKLLLSDSGFYLCAWSVAGTGLGNTIYFGEGSWLTVV.

This chain uses TRBV5-4 with TRBJ2-1, with 7 positions matching TRBD1. CDR3 length equals 13 residues. Per the germline V gene, CDR1 is SGHNT and CDR2 is YYREEE (reference sequence). V lost 5 bases, J lost 6 bases, and 5 bases stayed unmatched. CDR3: CASSSTGRNEQFF. The CDR3 DNA reads TGTGCCAGCAGTTCGACAGGGCGCAATGAGCAGTTCTTC.

This clone appeared a few times. V and J are TRBV9 and TRBJ2-1, with D unresolved. The CDR3 spans 12 residues. V lost 4 bases to trimming and J lost 6 bases, with 8 bases between them. Germline V gene data show CDR1 as SGDLS and CDR2 as YYNGEE. CDR3 loop: CASSFRLNEQFF. The CDR3, as DNA: TGTGCCAGCAGCTTCCGGCTCAATGAGCAGTTCTTC.

The rearrangement uses TRBV19 and TRBJ2-5; TRBD1 aligns across 8 bases. The junction had 9 bases not matched to a gene; V was cut back by 5 bases and J by 4 bases. This CDR3 has 15 amino acids. CDR1 and CDR2 from the germline V gene are LNHDA and SQIVND (reference sequence). The CDR3 nucleotides are TGTGCCAGTAGTGCTTACAGGGGGAGAATAGAGACCCAGTACTTC. Amino acids: CASSAYRGRIETQYF.